This T cell receptor beta chain was identified during a study of T cell changes during pregnancy in multiple sclerosis (dated by TCRdb to between 2018 and 2020). About the study as a whole: In women with multiple sclerosis, the researchers looked at how the T cell repertoire shifted as pregnancy progressed.

As to this clone: What this receptor recognizes is not known. It has no much larger one-base neighbor in the sample; base qualities were not kept.

V lost 5 bases and J lost 3 bases; the stretch between them is 16 bases long. Taken from the germline V gene, the CDR1 and CDR2 loops are SGHTA and FQGTGA. Inclusive of the bounding cysteine and phenylalanine, the CDR3 is 15 residues long. Only the CDR3 region is kept as DNA, spanning 45 bases read in frame from base 1. Library preparation employed the immunoSEQ multiplex PCR assay. TCRdb took over this immuneACCESS table, retaining in-frame rearrangements with V and J assigned. Such tables are incomplete; in checked studies, under half of the missing clones stem from an unresolved V gene, and the remainder is unexplained. This sample has 70,000 or so clones in its table, and 85% to 95% of those were observed once. The ten largest clonotypes hold almost 0.3% of the sample.

This specimen was CD4+ T cells from peripheral blood mononuclear cells, taken after pregnancy. The chain is made from TRBV7-3 and TRBJ2-5; perhaps TRBD2 is the D gene, with 7 bases matching. This TCR derives from a female donor with multiple sclerosis, enrolled in a pregnancy study. The CDR3 reads CASSLRGLREETQYF. The nucleotide sequence is TGTGCCAGCAGCCTCAGGGGACTACGGGAAGAGACCCAGTACTTC.